The present T cell receptor beta chain was sequenced within a study of T-cell reconstitution after alpha-beta-depleted transplantation in children. Trimming cost V 0 bases and J 4 bases, with 6 bases left between them. The germline V gene encodes CDR1 LGHNA and CDR2 YSLEER. This CDR3 contains 14 residues. The TCRbeta library was prepared with unique molecular identifiers. TCRdb re-called the PCR reads with MiXCR, one entry per CDR3 protein. In the table there are more than 300,000 distinct CDR3 sequences, roughly 17% of which are singletons. This clonotype was observed a handful of times. The antigen is unknown. Study-level results: In some patients, recipient T cells and intrathymic progenitors surviving conditioning explained high day-60 diversity. A year had passed since transplant, and T-cell counts and diversity by then came mostly from newly produced T cells. It was reported that alpha-beta T cells came from several hundred expanded graft clones (about two months after transplant).

The sequencing used PBMCs, mostly from graft donor cells, collected 360 days after TCRalphabeta/CD19-depleted stem cell transplant. J is TRBJ1-4 and V is TRBV4-3; no reliable D call. This clonotype was obtained from a male patient between 2 and 15 years old who had a stem cell transplant for acute lymphoblastic leukemia, so the T cells may come from the graft donor. As DNA, the CDR3 is TGCGCCAGCAGCCAAGATGGTCATAATGAAAAACTGTTTTTT. Protein sequence: CASSQDGHNEKLFF.